The entry that follows covers one TCR beta chain sequence. These data come from a study of blood T cell repertoires in COVID-19. Study details: From the United States, Italy and Spain came samples of acute and convalescent COVID-19. T cells, B-cell-depleted T cells, or PBMCs supplied cDNA or gDNA.

Authors' data handling: The authors estimated nucleated cell counts from reference gene primer amplification. Clones were read by immunoSEQ multiplex PCR, and TCRdb kept only the in-frame ones, dropping some. From that table come the V and J calls and clone size; the DNA was used to work out D and trimming. This sample has roughly 180,000 clones, with 79% found just once. The sequence came from a woman in her sixties with COVID-19, enrolled during active disease. The specimen was peripheral blood.

For the CDR3, the DNA is TGTGCCAGCAGCCAAGTCCCCGGGGGGGGCACAGATACGCAGTATTTT. Translated, it gives CASSQVPGGGTDTQYF. This chain connects TRBV3-1 (or the pseudogene TRBV3-2) to TRBJ2-3, with TRBD2 matching over 8 bases. Germline CDR1 reads LGHDT; CDR2 reads YNNKEL (reference sequence). This CDR3 comprises 16 residues. The V gene end was trimmed by 1 base and the J gene end by 1 base; junction bases not matched to a gene: 4.